The rows below give T cell receptor beta chains drawn from one sample of a study of blood T cell repertoires in COVID-19. Repertoires were generated with immunoSEQ multiplex PCR, while TCRdb's copy carries only in-frame clones and drops some. This sample yields over 90,000 clones, of which roughly 89% are seen a single time; more than 15% belongs to the top ten. Sequencing input: peripheral blood. The source is a woman over 75 in a cohort sampled during active COVID-19. The CDR3 runs from the conserved cysteine through the conserved F or W. The order of the fields is J gene, V gene, CDR3 protein.

TRBJ2-3,TRBV7-9,CASSFGGDTDTQYF
TRBJ1-4,TRBV5-8,CASSRREINEKLFF
TRBJ1-2,TRBV6-4,CASSDRGRLYHGYTF
TRBJ2-7,TRBV5-1,CASSLALEAGAGEQYF
TRBJ2-7,TRBV7-2,CASSPSRTSYEQYF
TRBJ2-7,TRBV27,CASSLSMVGDKGFEQYF
TRBJ2-7,TRBV7-9,CASSPIGTGGYEQYF
TRBJ2-7,TRBV19,CASSPPGGISYEQYF
TRBJ2-5,TRBV29-1,CSALREPGSGQETQYF
TRBJ2-1,TRBV25-1,CASQPAEGVKSYNEQFF